The source of this T cell receptor (beta chain) is a study of identical twins. Germline V gene data show CDR1 as SGHRS and CDR2 as YFSETQ. V lost 0 bases and J 8 bases, leaving 12 bases between the germline ends. CDR3 size: 14 residues. TCRdb reanalysed the 5' RACE reads using MiXCR and keeps one entry per CDR3 protein. The sample has about 690,000 distinct CDR3 sequences; over 5% are singletons. Study findings and constraints: Models underestimated how often monozygotic twins shared out-of-frame TCR alpha.

In the case of this clonotype: Its specificity is unknown.

The sample consisted of naive T cells sorted from blood. The chain carries TRBV5-1 and TRBJ2-1; no clear D gene. This receptor was obtained from a man aged 18 to 30 in good health. The CDR3 DNA reads TGCGCCAGCAGCTTGGGGGCCCTTTTGGATGAGCAGTTCTTC. This codes for CASSLGALLDEQFF.